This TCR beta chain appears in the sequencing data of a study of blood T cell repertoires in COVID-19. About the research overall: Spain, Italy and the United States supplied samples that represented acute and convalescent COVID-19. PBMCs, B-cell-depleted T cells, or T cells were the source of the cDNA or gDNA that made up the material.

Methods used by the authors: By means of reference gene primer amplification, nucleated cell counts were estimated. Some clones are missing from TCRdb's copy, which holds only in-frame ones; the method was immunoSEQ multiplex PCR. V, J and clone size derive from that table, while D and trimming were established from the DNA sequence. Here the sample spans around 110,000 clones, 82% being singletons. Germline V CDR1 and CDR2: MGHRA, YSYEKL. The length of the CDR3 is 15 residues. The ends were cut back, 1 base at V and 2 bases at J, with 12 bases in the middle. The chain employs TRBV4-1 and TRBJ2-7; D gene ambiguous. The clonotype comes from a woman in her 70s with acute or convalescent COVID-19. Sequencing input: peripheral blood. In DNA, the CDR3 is TGCGCCAGCAGCCAAGTAAACAGTCCAACCTACGAGCAGTACTTC. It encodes CASSQVNSPTYEQYF.